These 11 T cell receptor beta chains were sequenced from one sample in a study of regulatory T cells in long-lasting Graves disease. Indicated time point: newly diagnosed GD, antithyroid drugs for less than 3 months. PBMC-derived RNA was used for the TCR library. Building of the TCR beta libraries involved iRepertoire HTBI primers and Arm-PCR of CDR3 regions. One entry per CDR3 protein, called by TCRdb with MiXCR from the multiplex PCR reads. The data hold around 250,000 distinct CDR3 sequences, with about 19% observed a single time. The sequencing here drew on peripheral blood mononuclear cells (PBMCs), taken at new diagnosis, from a patient treated with antithyroid drugs. The source of these receptors is a female donor with Graves disease.

The CDR3 spells CASSPSGASSPRTGEDEQFF. The CDR3 DNA is TGCGCCAGCAGCCCGAGCGGGGCCAGCTCCCCCCGGACAGGGGAAGACGAGCAGTTCTTC. This chain links TRBV5-1 with TRBJ2-3; 9 positions agree with TRBD1. Judging by the DNA end, TRBJ2-1 fits better; the J call may be wrong. CDR1 and CDR2 from the germline V gene are SGHRS and YFSETQ. CDR3 length: 20 residues.

This clonotype was seen at least ten times. The V call is TRBV15, the J call TRBJ2-5, with 11 bases fitting TRBD2. The CDR3 runs 16 residues. CDR1 LNHNV and CDR2 YYDKDF come from the germline V gene (reference sequence). Trimming at V came to 1 base and at J to 5 bases, leaving 6 bases not matched to a gene. The CDR3 reads CATSRGGTSGSETQYF. CDR3 nucleotide sequence: TGTGCCACCAGCAGAGGAGGCACTAGCGGGAGTGAGACCCAGTACTTC.

The rearrangement joins TRBV6-1 to TRBJ2-5, with unresolved D. V lost 6 bases to trimming and J lost 1 base, with 9 bases between them. Germline lookup yields CDR1 MNHNS and CDR2 SASEGT. The CDR3 contains 13 residues. The CDR3 sequence is CASSSHFQETQYF. In nucleotides, the CDR3 is TGTGCCAGCAGCTCACATTTCCAAGAGACCCAGTACTTC.

Concerning this clonotype itself: A far larger clone is off by one base, so a read error is likely. The chain has TRBV5-1 and TRBJ2-5, with D perhaps given as TRBD1 or TRBD2 (5 bases each). The CDR3 runs to 15 residues. V lost 0 bases and J lost 11, with 20 bases in between. Germline V gives CDR1 SGHRS, CDR2 YFSETQ. The CDR3 protein is CASSLVGQGAAAQYF. CDR3 DNA: TGCGCCAGCAGCTTGGTCGGGCAGGGAGCAGCAGCTCAGTACTTC.

A remark on this clonotype: One end of the junction does not line up with germline, which may come from a read error. The V gene is TRBV6-1, the J gene TRBJ1-5; D is unresolved. The CDR3 contains 14 residues. CDR1 is MNHNS and CDR2 is SASEGT in the germline V gene. The CDR3 sequence: CASSDSNSNQPQHF. The DNA for the CDR3 is TGTGCCAGCAGTGACAGTAATAGCAATCAGCCCCAACATTTT.

This clonotype was found many times. The genes are TRBV7-3 and TRBJ1-1, with D possibly matching TRBD1 (5 bases). The germline V gene encodes CDR1 SGHTA and CDR2 FQGTGA. CDR3 length equals 13 residues. Trimming shortened V by 4 bases and J by 3 bases, and 9 bases separated the two germline ends. CDR3 in amino acids: CASSYGTDTEAFF. The CDR3 nucleotides read TGTGCCAGCAGCTACGGGACGGACACTGAAGCTTTCTTT.

This clonotype has more than one count but fewer than ten. Relative to the germline gene, one junction end is altered; a read error may explain this. The V and J genes are TRBV19 and TRBJ2-3; TRBD1 agrees at 7 bases. In germline, CDR1 is LNHDA, CDR2 SQIVND (reference sequence). The CDR3 length is 14 residues. Here the CDR3 DNA reads TGCGCCAGCAGCCGCAGGGGGAGCACAGATACGCAGTATTTT. Its translation is CASSRRGSTDTQYF.

The chain links TRBV6-1 to TRBJ2-3; TRBD2 matches 8 bases. Germline CDR1 is MNHNS and CDR2 is SASEGT. J gave up 2 bases and V 7 bases, and 5 bases lay outside the gene matches. The CDR3 extends over 14 amino acids. CDR3 sequence reads: CASMGAGDTDTQYF. The CDR3 region has the DNA TGTGCCAGCATGGGAGCGGGAGACACAGATACGCAGTATTTT.

This clonotype has more than one count but fewer than ten. This may arise from a read error, as a much more abundant clone is one base away. This sequence joins TRBV6-1 and TRBJ1-2; the D is unclear. CDR1 is MNHNS and CDR2 is SASEGT in the germline V gene. Trimming took off 7 bases at V and 2 bases at J, with 26 bases between the two ends. The CDR3 runs to 18 residues. CDR3 region: CASKSGPRYLGQNYGYTF. The CDR3 DNA sequence: TGTGCCAGCAAGAGTGGCCCCCGGTATCTCGGGCAAAACTATGGCTACACCTTC.

This clonotype was detected ten times or more. The genes are TRBV27 and TRBJ1-5; 8 positions match TRBD1. Germline CDR1 and CDR2: MNHEY and SMNVEV (reference sequence). CDR3 length: 16 amino acids. Unmatched junction bases numbered 13, after V lost 5 bases and J lost 7 bases. The CDR3 protein is CASSLLTGTGHQPQHF. Written as DNA, the CDR3 is TGTGCCAGCAGTCTCCTAACCGGGACAGGACACCAGCCCCAGCATTTT.

This chain uses TRBV2 with TRBJ2-5, with TRBD1 matching over 9 bases. J lost 2 bases, V lost 6 bases, and 4 bases had no gene match. Germline CDR1 reads SNHLY; CDR2 reads FYNNEI. The CDR3 contains 14 residues. CDR3: CASRSGTGQETQYF. The CDR3 region has the DNA TGTGCCAGCAGGTCCGGGACAGGGCAAGAGACCCAGTACTTC.